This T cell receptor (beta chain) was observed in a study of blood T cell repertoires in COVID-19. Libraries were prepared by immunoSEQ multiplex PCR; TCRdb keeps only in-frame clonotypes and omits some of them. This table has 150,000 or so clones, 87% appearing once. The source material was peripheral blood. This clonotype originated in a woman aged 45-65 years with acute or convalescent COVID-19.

This CDR3 reads CASGRGRAGNTIYF. CDR3 bases: TGTGCCTCCGGGCGGGGAAGAGCTGGAAACACCATATATTTT. The rearrangement links TRBV2 to TRBJ1-3; no definite D call. The V end was cut by 11 bases, the J end by 2 bases, with 16 bases between. CDR3 length: 14 amino acids. Germline lookup yields CDR1 SNHLY and CDR2 FYNNEI. Supplemented by reference TRBV2 and TRBJ1-3, the full variable domain reads EPEVTQTPSHQVTQMGQEVILRCVPISNHLYFYWYRQILGQKVEFLVSFYNNEISEKSEIFDDQFSVERPDGSNFTLKIRSTKLEDSAMYFCASGRGRAGNTIYFGEGSWLTVV.